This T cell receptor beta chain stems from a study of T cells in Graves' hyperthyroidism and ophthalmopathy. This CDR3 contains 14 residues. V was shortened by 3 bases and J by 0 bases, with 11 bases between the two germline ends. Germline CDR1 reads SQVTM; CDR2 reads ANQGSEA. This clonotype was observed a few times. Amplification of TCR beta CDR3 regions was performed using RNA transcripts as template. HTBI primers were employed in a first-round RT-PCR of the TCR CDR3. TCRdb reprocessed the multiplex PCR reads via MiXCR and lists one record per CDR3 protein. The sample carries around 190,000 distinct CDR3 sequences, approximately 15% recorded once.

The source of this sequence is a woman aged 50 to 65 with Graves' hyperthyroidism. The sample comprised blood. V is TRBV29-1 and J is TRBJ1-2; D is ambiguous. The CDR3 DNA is TGCAGCGTTGATCTCCCGGGAACTAACTATGGCTACACCTTC. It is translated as CSVDLPGTNYGYTF.